The 13 T cell receptor beta chains presented below share a single source sample, sequenced in a study of T cell clonotyping in hematopoietic cell transplantation (dated by TCRdb to the early 2020s). The sample's time point label, in plain terms: recipient sample about 28 days before transplant, after cytoreduction. Library preparation used the immunoSEQ multiplex PCR assay. TCRdb stores this immuneACCESS table with in-frame sequences only. Part of the clones is absent; in the studies checked, under half of the shortfall reflects unresolved V genes, and no reason is known for the rest. The sample profile shows tens of thousands of clones; 80% to 85% of them were found once. Roughly 5.7% of the sample lies in the top ten. The material sequenced was peripheral blood mononuclear cells, taken before stem cell transplant. The source of these receptors is a man between 60 and 75 years old with myelodysplastic syndrome. Some clones in this sample may be carry-over from other donors' samples.

The chain carries TRBV6-5 and TRBJ1-2; D is unresolved. The CDR3 runs to 12 residues. V shed 3 bases and J shed 7 bases, with 9 bases lying between them. CDR1 MNHEY and CDR2 SVGAGI come from the germline V gene. The DNA of the CDR3 is TGTGCCAGCAGTTATAGGGTGGGTGGCTACACCTTC. Protein sequence: CASSYRVGGYTF.

This chain connects TRBV6-1 to TRBJ1-1; tentatively, D is TRBD1 (5 bases). Trimming removed 6 bases at V and 0 bases at J, with 14 bases between. CDR3 size: 15 residues. The germline CDR1 and CDR2 sequences are MNHNS and SASEGT. The CDR3, as DNA: TGTGCCAGCAGCCAATACGGGACCTTGAACACTGAAGCTTTCTTT. Encoded protein: CASSQYGTLNTEAFF.

The chain is built from TRBV4-2 and TRBJ1-2; D possibly corresponds to TRBD1 (5 bases). Deletions cut 0 bases from V and 2 bases from J, with 7 bases between. This CDR3 region has 14 residues. Germline CDR1 LGHNA, CDR2 YNFKEQ. Here the CDR3 reads CASSQEGVNYGYTF. The CDR3 DNA reads TGTGCCAGCAGCCAAGAGGGGGTGAACTATGGCTACACCTTC.

The chain's CDR3 is CASSRTRSGANVLTF. DNA of the CDR3: TGTGCCAGCAGTAGGACTAGGTCTGGGGCCAACGTCCTGACTTTC. V is TRBV2 and J is TRBJ2-6, with 7 bases aligning to TRBD2. This CDR3 has 15 amino acids. Unmatched junction bases numbered 2, after V lost 5 bases and J lost 1 base. CDR1 is SNHLY, CDR2 FYNNEI, per germline.

The chain uses TRBV7-2 and TRBJ1-2; D remains ambiguous. This CDR3 is built from 12 residues. Germline assignment: CDR1 SGHTA and CDR2 FQGNSA. Deletions cut 5 bases from V and 2 bases from J, with 6 bases between. The CDR3 DNA reads as TGTGCCAGCAGCGCACAGAACTATGGCTACACCTTC. Translation gives CASSAQNYGYTF.

The V and J genes are TRBV27 and TRBJ2-2; 8 positions match TRBD1. J gave up 6 bases and V 5 bases, and 5 bases lay outside the gene matches. Germline CDR1 is MNHEY and CDR2 is SMNVEV (reference sequence). CDR3 length: 14 residues. CDR3 protein: CASSARGRPGELFF. CDR3 bases: TGTGCCAGCAGTGCCAGGGGGCGCCCCGGGGAGCTGTTTTTT.

This clone occurred once. This rearrangement joins TRBV7-3 to TRBJ2-2; 9 bases line up with TRBD2. The CDR3 is made up of 17 amino acids. The ends lost 4 bases at V and 1 base at J; junction bases unmatched: 7. CDR1 is SGHTA, CDR2 FQGTGA, per germline. The CDR3 sequence is CASSSHERGVNTGELFF. For the CDR3, the DNA is TGTGCCAGCAGCTCCCATGAGCGGGGGGTGAACACCGGGGAGCTGTTTTTT.

V gene TRBV6-5 combines with J gene TRBJ1-5; D unresolved. The CDR3 is 13 residues long. CDR1 MNHEY and CDR2 SVGAGI come from the germline V gene. The V and J ends lost 4 bases and 0 bases respectively, with 4 bases between them. CDR3 residues: CASSSYSNQPQHF. The CDR3 DNA sequence: TGTGCCAGCAGTTCTTATAGCAATCAGCCCCAGCATTTT.

This clone has just one count. This chain joins TRBV7-2 and TRBJ2-7; 7 nucleotides agree with TRBD1. V shed 5 bases, J shed 2 bases, and the junction held 9 bases outside the gene matches. There are 15 residues in the CDR3. Per germline, CDR1 SGHTA and CDR2 FQGNSA. The CDR3 sequence is CASSLRQGFTYEQYF. Here the CDR3 DNA reads TGTGCCAGCAGCCTTCGACAGGGATTCACCTACGAGCAGTACTTC.

V usage is TRBV6-1 and J usage is TRBJ1-3; D unresolved. The CDR3 is made up of 15 amino acids. Germline V CDR1 and CDR2: MNHNS, SASEGT. The V gene lost 3 bases and the J gene lost 0 bases, with 9 bases spanning the gap. This CDR3 reads CASSDLTNSGNTIYF. CDR3 sequence (DNA): TGTGCCAGCAGTGACCTGACAAACTCTGGAAACACCATATATTTT.

In this sample, this clone turned up once. The genes are TRBV27 and TRBJ1-2; D remains unclear. CDR3 length equals 13 residues. Per germline, CDR1 MNHEY and CDR2 SMNVEV (reference sequence). Trimming removed 4 bases from V and 6 bases from J, with 12 bases in between. The CDR3 spells CASSYRPGNGYTF. The CDR3 region has the DNA TGTGCCAGCAGTTACCGCCCCGGCAATGGCTACACCTTC.

This chain links TRBV4-3 with TRBJ2-7; D is ambiguous. The V end was cut by 1 base, the J end by 4 bases, with 11 bases between. CDR1 LGHNA and CDR2 YSLEER come from the germline V gene. The CDR3 is made up of 14 amino acids. CDR3 sequence: CASSQVLSDYEQYF. CDR3 coding DNA: TGCGCCAGCAGCCAAGTCCTATCAGATTACGAGCAGTACTTC.

The chain couples TRBV19 to TRBJ1-2; the match to TRBD1 covers 7 bases. J lost 8 bases, V lost 6 bases, and 9 bases had no gene match. CDR3 size: 13 residues. CDR1 and CDR2 (germline): LNHDA, SQIVND (reference sequence). The DNA for the CDR3 is TGTGCCAGTAGAAGACAGGGAGATGAAGGCTACACCTTC. Amino acid sequence: CASRRQGDEGYTF.